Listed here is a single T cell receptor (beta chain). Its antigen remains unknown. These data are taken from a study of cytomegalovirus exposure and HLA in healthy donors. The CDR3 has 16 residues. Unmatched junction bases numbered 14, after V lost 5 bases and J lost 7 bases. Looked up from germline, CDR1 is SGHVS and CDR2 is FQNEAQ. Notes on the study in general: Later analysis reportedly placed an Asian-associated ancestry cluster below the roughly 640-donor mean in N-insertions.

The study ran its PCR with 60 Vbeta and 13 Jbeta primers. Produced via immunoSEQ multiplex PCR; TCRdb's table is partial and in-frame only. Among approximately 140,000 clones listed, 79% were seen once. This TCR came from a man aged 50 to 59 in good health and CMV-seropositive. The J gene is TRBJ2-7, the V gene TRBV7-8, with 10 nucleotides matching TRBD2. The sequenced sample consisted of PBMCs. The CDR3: CASSPIALSGRSEQYF. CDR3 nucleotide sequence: TGTGCCAGCAGCCCTATAGCCCTTAGCGGGAGGAGTGAGCAGTACTTC.